This T cell receptor beta chain was sequenced in a study of beta chain features in type 1 diabetes. Findings and limits, study-wide: VDJ junctions from patients with type 1 diabetes contained fewer insertions and more deletions. Patients' naive, central memory and regulatory TCRB repertoires appeared more alike than those of healthy donors. PCR might favor shorter templates, but any such skew would affect patients and controls equally. Type 1 diabetes patients showed a moderate but significant shortening of TCRB CDR3s in all four CD4+ subsets. The study left unresolved whether HLA type influences TCRB rearrangement.

Sequencing targeted expressed TCRB transcripts, as all isolated RNA had been reverse transcribed. Clones were read by immunoSEQ multiplex PCR, and TCRdb kept only the in-frame ones, dropping some. The table shows more than 250,000 clones, with about 24% occurring only once. Note on this clone: Antigen: not known.

Sequenced: naive CD4+ T cells from blood. The sequence came from a woman under 40 with type 1 diabetes.

The CDR3 DNA follows: TGTGCCAGCTCACCGGCGACTGATAATGAAAAACTGTTTTTT. Residues: CASSPATDNEKLFF. This chain connects TRBV18 to TRBJ1-4, with D unresolved. The CDR3 contains 14 residues. Trimming pared 3 bases from V and 4 bases from J, leaving 9 bases between. From germline, CDR1 is KGHSH and CDR2 LQKENI.